A single sample gave rise to the 14 T cell receptor beta chains below, sequenced in a study of breast tumors, draining lymph nodes, adjacent tissues. Samples came from axillary lymph nodes draining the breast cancer. TCRdb used MiXCR to reprocess the multiplex PCR reads, holding one entry per CDR3 protein. The sample includes around 300,000 distinct CDR3 sequences, 30% of them seen just once. Material: axillary lymph node tissue. The receptors were gathered from a female donor with breast cancer. Some clones in this sample may be carry-over from other donors' samples.

With respect to this clonotype: It may be a read error: a sequence one base away is much more abundant. This sequence joins TRBV20-1 and TRBJ2-6, with 7 bases fitting TRBD1. CDR3 length: 16 residues. Per germline, CDR1 DFQATT and CDR2 SNEGSKA (reference sequence). The CDR3 is CSVLTGKPSAANVLTF. In DNA, the CDR3 is TGCAGTGTCCTGACAGGGAAACCCTCTGCGGCCAACGTCCTGACTTTC.

V and J are TRBV10-3 and TRBJ2-2; 10 bases match TRBD1. With 10 bases clipped from V and 6 bases from J, the junction kept 14 bases outside the gene matches. This CDR3 is 16 amino acids long. CDR1 is ENHRY and CDR2 is SYGVKD in the germline V gene. The CDR3: CATRDTGTGDSGELFF. CDR3 nucleotides: TGTGCCACCAGGGACACCGGGACAGGGGATTCCGGGGAGCTGTTTTTT.

About this clonotype: Likely a read error: the CDR3 ends without its conserved phenylalanine or tryptophan. The chain combines TRBV6-5 with TRBJ2-7; D gene unclear. Deletions cut 5 bases from V and 6 bases from J, with 14 bases between. The CDR3 consists of 13 residues. The germline CDR1 and CDR2 sequences are MNHEY and SVGAGI. In DNA form, the CDR3 reads TGTGCCAGCAGTCTCTCCCCCCGTGGCGAGCAGTACCTC. It translates to CASSLSPRGEQYL.

This clonotype was observed a few times. The gene calls are TRBV6-2 or TRBV6-3 and TRBJ2-7, with 8 bases aligning to TRBD2. CDR3 length equals 16 residues. Per the germline V gene, CDR1 is MNHEY and CDR2 is SVGEGT. V dropped 5 bases and J dropped 0; count of bases not matched to a gene: 9. CDR3 nucleotide sequence: TGTGCCAGCAGTCCCTTCCTCAGCGGGAGCTCCTACGAGCAGTACTTC. Residues: CASSPFLSGSSYEQYF.

In this sample, this clonotype turned up many times. J is TRBJ1-2 and V is TRBV6-5; D unclear. The CDR3 covers 14 residues. Germline V gives CDR1 MNHEY, CDR2 SVGAGI. V was trimmed by 6 bases and J by 0 bases, leaving 11 bases between them. In DNA, the CDR3 is TGTGCCAGCAGGGGAGGGTTAGCTAACTATGGCTACACCTTC. Translated: CASRGGLANYGYTF.

This clonotype was seen at least ten times. The J gene is TRBJ2-1, the V gene TRBV4-3, with TRBD2 matching 10 bases. The CDR3 is 16 residues long. With V trimmed by 1 base and J by 7 bases, 7 bases remained unmatched. Per germline, CDR1 LGHNA and CDR2 YSLEER. The CDR3 coding sequence is TGCGCCAGCAGCCAAGGTAGCGGGAGGAGTATTAATGAGCAGTTCTTC. The encoded protein is CASSQGSGRSINEQFF.

This clonotype appeared many times. V gene TRBV20-1 combines with J gene TRBJ2-7, with D maybe TRBD2 (5 bases). The CDR3 runs 14 residues. The germline V gene has CDR1 DFQATT and CDR2 SNEGSKA (reference sequence). CDR3 amino acids: CTAKRTPISYEQYF. The CDR3 DNA follows: TGCACCGCTAAGCGGACTCCGATCTCCTACGAGCAGTACTTC.

Comments on this clonotype: A read error may explain this, as a much larger clone is one base away. The chain joins TRBV30 to TRBJ1-5; maybe TRBD1 (5 bases). Germline CDR1 is GTSNPN and CDR2 is SVGIG (reference sequence). Between the trimmed V and J ends, which lost 3 bases and 5 bases, there was a span of 11 bases. The CDR3 contains 13 residues. As DNA, the CDR3 is TGTGCCTGGAGCCAGGGTGAGGATCAGCCCCAGCATTTT. Residues: CAWSQGEDQPQHF.

This clonotype was picked up many times. This chain uses TRBV7-9 with TRBJ2-3, with 9 positions matching TRBD2. The CDR3 has 14 amino acids. After removal of 5 bases from V and 4 bases from J, the junction contained 4 bases not matched to a gene. CDR1 and CDR2 (germline): SEHNR, FQNEAQ (reference sequence). The CDR3 is CASSVGGRADTQYF. CDR3 sequence (DNA): TGTGCCAGCAGCGTGGGCGGGAGGGCAGATACGCAGTATTTT.

This clonotype has at least ten counts. The genes are TRBV11-3 and TRBJ2-7; TRBD2 aligns across 7 bases. This CDR3 has 13 residues. Losses at the gene ends were 1 base for V and 7 bases for J; bases not matched to a gene: 4. Germline CDR1 SGHNT, CDR2 YENEEA. CDR3 sequence (DNA): TGTGCCAGCAGCTTAGGATCAGCGGGGGAGCAGTACTTC. Protein: CASSLGSAGEQYF.

This clonotype was seen at least ten times. The V call is TRBV5-1, the J call TRBJ2-1, with TRBD2 matching 11 bases. J was trimmed by 6 bases and V by 0 bases; bases with no gene match: 5. The CDR3 has 16 amino acids. Germline V lookup: CDR1 SGHRS, CDR2 YFSETQ. The CDR3 DNA follows: TGCGCCAGCAGCTTGGCCGGGACTAGCGGATTCAATGAGCAGTTCTTC. This encodes CASSLAGTSGFNEQFF.

Many counts were recorded for this clonotype. The chain joins TRBV4-3 to TRBJ2-3, with 13 positions matching TRBD2. The trim removed 2 bases at V and 3 bases at J, leaving 11 bases unmatched. This CDR3 has 19 residues. The germline V gene encodes CDR1 LGHNA and CDR2 YSLEER. The CDR3 protein is CASSQWFHGTSGTTDTQYF. CDR3 coding DNA: TGCGCCAGCAGCCAATGGTTCCATGGGACTAGCGGGACGACAGATACGCAGTATTTT.

For this clonotype: A read error is possible here, since a much larger clone lies one base away. J is TRBJ1-4 and V is TRBV24-1; D remains unclear. Germline CDR1 and CDR2: KGHDR and SFDVKD. Trimming shortened V by 7 bases and J by 7 bases, and 6 bases separated the two germline ends. CDR3 length: 11 residues. The CDR3 nucleotides read TGTGCCACCAGGGACCGTGAAAAACTGTTTTTT. Its protein product is CATRDREKLFF.

This clonotype has ten or more counts. The V gene is TRBV11-3, the J gene TRBJ2-7; D gene ambiguous. CDR1 is SGHNT, CDR2 YENEEA, per germline. The CDR3 contains 12 residues. V lost 5 bases, J lost 7 bases, and 12 bases lay in between. CDR3 coding DNA: TGTGCCAGCAGCCTCATGGGTGGGGAGCAGTACTTC. Translated, it gives CASSLMGGEQYF.